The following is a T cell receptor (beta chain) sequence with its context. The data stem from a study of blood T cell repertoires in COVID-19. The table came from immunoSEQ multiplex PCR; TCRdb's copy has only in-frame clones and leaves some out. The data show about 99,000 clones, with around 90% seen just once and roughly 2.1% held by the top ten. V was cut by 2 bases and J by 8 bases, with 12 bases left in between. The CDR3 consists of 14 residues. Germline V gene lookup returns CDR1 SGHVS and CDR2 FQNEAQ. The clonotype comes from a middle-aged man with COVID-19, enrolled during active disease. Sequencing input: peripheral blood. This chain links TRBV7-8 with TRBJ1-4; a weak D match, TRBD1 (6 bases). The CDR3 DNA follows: TGTGCCAGCAGCTTATACAGGGAGGGAGAAAAACTGTTTTTT. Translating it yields CASSLYREGEKLFF.